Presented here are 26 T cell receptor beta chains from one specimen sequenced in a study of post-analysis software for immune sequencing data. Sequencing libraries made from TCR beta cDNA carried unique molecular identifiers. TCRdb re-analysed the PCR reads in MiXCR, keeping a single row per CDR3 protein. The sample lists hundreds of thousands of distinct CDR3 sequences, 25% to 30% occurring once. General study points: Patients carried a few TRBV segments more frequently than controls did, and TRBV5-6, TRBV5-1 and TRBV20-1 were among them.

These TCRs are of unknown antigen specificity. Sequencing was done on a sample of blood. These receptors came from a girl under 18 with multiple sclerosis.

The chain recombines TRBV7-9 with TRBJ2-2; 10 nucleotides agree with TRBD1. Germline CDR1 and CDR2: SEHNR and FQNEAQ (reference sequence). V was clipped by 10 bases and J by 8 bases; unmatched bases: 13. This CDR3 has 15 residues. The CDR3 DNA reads TGTGCCACCCACCGGGACAGGGGTATTGCGGGGGAGCTGTTTTTT. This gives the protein CATHRDRGIAGELFF.

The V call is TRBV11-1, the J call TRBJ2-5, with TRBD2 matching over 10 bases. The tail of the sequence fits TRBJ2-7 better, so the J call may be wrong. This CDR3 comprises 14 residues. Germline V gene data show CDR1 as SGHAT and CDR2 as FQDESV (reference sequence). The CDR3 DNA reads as TGTGCCAGCAGTGGACTAGCGGCTTTACACGAGCAGTACTTC. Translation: CASSGLAALHEQYF.

This CDR3 reads CASRYTGTGLSDTQYF. The DNA of the CDR3 is TGTGCCAGCAGGTATACCGGGACAGGCCTCTCAGATACGCAGTATTTT. The gene calls are TRBV6-6 and TRBJ2-3; 8 nucleotides match TRBD1. Germline CDR1 and CDR2: MNHNY and SVGAGI (reference sequence). V shed 6 bases and J 4 bases; nucleotides not matched to a gene: 12. CDR3 length: 16 amino acids.

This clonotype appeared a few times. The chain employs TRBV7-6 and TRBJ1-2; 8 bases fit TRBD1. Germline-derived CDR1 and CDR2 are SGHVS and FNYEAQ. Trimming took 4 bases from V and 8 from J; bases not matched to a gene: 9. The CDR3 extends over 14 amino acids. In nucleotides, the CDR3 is TGTGCCAGCAGCTCTCCATCAGGGGGCCAAGGCTACACCTTC. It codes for CASSSPSGGQGYTF. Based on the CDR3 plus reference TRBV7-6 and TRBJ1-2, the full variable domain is GAGVSQSPRYKVTKRGQDVALRCDPISGHVSLYWYRQALGQGPEFLTYFNYEAQQDKSGLPNDRFSAERPEGSISTLTIQRTEQRDSAMYRCASSSPSGGQGYTFGSGTRLTVV.

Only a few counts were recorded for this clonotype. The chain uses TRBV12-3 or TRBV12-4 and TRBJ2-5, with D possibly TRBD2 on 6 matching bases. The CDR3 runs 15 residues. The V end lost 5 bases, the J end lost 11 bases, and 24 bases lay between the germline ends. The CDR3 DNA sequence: TGTGCCAGCAGTGCGTGGGACTCCTTAGCCCTACAGCAGTACTTC. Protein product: CASSAWDSLALQQYF.

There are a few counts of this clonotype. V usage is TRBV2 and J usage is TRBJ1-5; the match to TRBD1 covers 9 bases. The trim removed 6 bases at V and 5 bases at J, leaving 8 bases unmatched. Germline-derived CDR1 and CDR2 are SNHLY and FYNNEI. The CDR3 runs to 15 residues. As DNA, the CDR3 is TGTGCCAGCAGAGAGGACAGGGGTGGGTATCAGCCCCAGCATTTT. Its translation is CASREDRGGYQPQHF.

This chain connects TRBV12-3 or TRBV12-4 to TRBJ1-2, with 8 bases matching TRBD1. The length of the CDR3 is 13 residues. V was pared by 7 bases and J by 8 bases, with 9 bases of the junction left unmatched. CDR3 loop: CASKQGARRGYTF. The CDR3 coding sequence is TGTGCCAGCAAGCAGGGGGCGAGGAGGGGCTACACCTTC.

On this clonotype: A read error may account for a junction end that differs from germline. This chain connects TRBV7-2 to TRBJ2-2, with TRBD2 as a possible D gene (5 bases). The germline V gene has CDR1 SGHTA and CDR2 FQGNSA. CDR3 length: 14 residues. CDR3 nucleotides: TGTGCCAGCAGCCCCACGGGCGGCACCGGGGAGCGGTTTTTT. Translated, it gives CASSPTGGTGERFF.

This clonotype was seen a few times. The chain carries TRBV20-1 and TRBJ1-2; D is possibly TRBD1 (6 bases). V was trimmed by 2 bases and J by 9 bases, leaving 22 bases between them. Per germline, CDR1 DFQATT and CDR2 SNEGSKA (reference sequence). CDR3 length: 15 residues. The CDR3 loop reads CSARSSGQGRRSYTF. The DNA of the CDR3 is TGCAGTGCTAGATCATCGGGGCAGGGGCGAAGAAGCTACACCTTC.

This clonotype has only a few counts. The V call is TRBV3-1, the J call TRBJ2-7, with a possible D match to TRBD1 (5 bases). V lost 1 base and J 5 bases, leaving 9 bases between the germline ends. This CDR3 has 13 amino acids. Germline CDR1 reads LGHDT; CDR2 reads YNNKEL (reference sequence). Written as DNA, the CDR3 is TGTGCCAGCAGCCAAGGGCAGGGCCACGAGCAGTACTTC. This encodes CASSQGQGHEQYF.

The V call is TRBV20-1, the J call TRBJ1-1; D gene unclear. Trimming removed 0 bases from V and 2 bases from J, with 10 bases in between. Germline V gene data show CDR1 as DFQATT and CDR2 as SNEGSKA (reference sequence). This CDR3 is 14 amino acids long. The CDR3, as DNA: TGCAGTGCTAGAGACCAACGGAGCAACACTGAAGCTTTCTTT. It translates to CSARDQRSNTEAFF.

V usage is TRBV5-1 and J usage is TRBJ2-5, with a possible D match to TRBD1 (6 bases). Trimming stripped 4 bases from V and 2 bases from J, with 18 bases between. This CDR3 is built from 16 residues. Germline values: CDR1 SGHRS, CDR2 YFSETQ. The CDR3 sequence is CASSAPVRGSQETQYF. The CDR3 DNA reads TGCGCCAGCAGCGCCCCCGTGAGGGGGTCTCAAGAGACCCAGTACTTC.

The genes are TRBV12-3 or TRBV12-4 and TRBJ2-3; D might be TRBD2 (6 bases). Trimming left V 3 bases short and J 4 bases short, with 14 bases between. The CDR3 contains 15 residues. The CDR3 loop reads CASSFGGVGADTQYF. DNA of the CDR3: TGTGCCAGCAGTTTCGGGGGAGTGGGCGCAGATACGCAGTATTTT.

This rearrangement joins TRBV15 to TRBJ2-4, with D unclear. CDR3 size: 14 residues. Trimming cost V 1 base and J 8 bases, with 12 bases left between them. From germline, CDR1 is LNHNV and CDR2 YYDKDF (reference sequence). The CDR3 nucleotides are TGTGCCACCAGCAGAGGAGGCCAGGCGGACATTCAGTACTTC. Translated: CATSRGGQADIQYF.

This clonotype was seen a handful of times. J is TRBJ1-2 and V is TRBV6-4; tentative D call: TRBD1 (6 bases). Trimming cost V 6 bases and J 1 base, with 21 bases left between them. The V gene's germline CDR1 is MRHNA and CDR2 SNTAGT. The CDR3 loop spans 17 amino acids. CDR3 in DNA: TGTGCCAGCAGCTCGACCGGGGACAATGGGATTAACTATGGCTACACCTTC. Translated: CASSSTGDNGINYGYTF.

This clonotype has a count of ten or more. The CDR3, as DNA: TGCAGCGGCGTTTGGGGAGGGAACTACGAGCAGTACTTC. This encodes CSGVWGGNYEQYF. This chain joins TRBV29-1 and TRBJ2-7, with TRBD2 matching over 7 bases. Trimming took 7 bases from V and 3 from J; bases not matched to a gene: 9. The germline V gene encodes CDR1 SQVTM and CDR2 ANQGSEA. This CDR3 is built from 13 residues.

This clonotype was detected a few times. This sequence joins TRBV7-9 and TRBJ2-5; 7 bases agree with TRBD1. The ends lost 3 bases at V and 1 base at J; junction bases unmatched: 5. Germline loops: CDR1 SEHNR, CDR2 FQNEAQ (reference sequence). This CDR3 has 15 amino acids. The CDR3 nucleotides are TGTGCCAGCAGCTTCGGGGCAGGGGGCCAAGAGACCCAGTACTTC. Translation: CASSFGAGGQETQYF.

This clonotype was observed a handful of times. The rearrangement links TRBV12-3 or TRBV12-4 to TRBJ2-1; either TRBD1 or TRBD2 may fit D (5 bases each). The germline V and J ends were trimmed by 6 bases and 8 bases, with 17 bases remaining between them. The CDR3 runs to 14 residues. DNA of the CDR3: TGTGCCAGCAGCCAAACCGGGGCGAGCTATGAGCAGTTCTTC. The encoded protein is CASSQTGASYEQFF.

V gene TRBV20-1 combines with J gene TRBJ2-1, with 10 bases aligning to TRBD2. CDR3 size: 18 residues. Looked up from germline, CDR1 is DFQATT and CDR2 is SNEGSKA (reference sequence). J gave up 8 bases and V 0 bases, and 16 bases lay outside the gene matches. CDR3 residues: CSARDPGASGRSLHEQFF. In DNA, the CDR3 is TGCAGTGCTAGAGACCCCGGGGCTAGCGGGAGAAGCCTCCATGAGCAGTTCTTC.

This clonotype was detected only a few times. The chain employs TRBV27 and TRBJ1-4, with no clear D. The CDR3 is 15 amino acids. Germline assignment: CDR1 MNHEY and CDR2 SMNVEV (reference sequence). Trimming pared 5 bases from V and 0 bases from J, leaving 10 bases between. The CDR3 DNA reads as TGTGCCAGCAGTCCTACGGCCGCAACTAATGAAAAACTGTTTTTT. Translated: CASSPTAATNEKLFF.

The CDR3 DNA reads TGCGCCAGCAGGCCGGGACAGAGGTACGAGCAGTACTTC. It codes for CASRPGQRYEQYF. The chain carries TRBV5-1 and TRBJ2-5, with 7 bases that match TRBD1. Matching the DNA end better, TRBJ2-7 makes the J call doubtful. The CDR3 extends over 13 amino acids. The germline CDR1 and CDR2 sequences are SGHRS and YFSETQ.

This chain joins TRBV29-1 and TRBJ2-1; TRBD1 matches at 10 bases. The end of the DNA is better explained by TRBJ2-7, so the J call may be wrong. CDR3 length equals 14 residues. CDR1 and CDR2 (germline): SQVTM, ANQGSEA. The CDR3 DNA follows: TGCAGCGTTGAAGGCGGACAGGGGGTCAATGAGCAGTACTTC. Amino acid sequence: CSVEGGQGVNEQYF.

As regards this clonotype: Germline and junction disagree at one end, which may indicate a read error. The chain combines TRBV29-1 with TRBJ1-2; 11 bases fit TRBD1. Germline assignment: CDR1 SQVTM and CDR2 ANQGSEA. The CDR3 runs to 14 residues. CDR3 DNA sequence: TGCGGCGTGGAATGGGACAGGGGGAACTATGGCTACACCTTC. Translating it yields CGVEWDRGNYGYTF.

CDR3 in amino acids: CASSLNRFAVLSGEQYF. Here the CDR3 DNA reads TGTGCCAGCAGTTTAAATCGTTTCGCAGTACTGTCGGGCGAGCAGTACTTC. V gene TRBV28 combines with J gene TRBJ2-7; D unclear. Germline values: CDR1 MDHEN, CDR2 SYDVKM. V lost 2 bases, J lost 6 bases, and 23 bases lay in between. The CDR3 consists of 17 residues.

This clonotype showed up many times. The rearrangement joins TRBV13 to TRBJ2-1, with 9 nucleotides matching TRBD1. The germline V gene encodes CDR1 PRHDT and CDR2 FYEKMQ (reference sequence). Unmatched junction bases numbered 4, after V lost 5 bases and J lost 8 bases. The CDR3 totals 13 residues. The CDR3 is CASSRTGEDEQFF. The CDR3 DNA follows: TGTGCCAGCAGCCGGACAGGGGAGGATGAGCAGTTCTTC.

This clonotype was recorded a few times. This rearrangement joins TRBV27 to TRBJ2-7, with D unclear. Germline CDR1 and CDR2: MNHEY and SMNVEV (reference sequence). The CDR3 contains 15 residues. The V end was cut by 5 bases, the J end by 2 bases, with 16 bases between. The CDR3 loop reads CASSRASVNAYEQYF. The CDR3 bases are TGTGCCAGCAGTAGGGCGTCTGTGAACGCCTACGAGCAGTACTTC.